The TCR beta chain under discussion was sequenced for a study of cytotoxic CD8 clonotypes in ibrutinib-treated CLL. Measured with immunoSEQ multiplex PCR; TCRdb has only the in-frame clones, and not every one. The sample lists hundreds of thousands of clones; roughly 70% were seen once. Germline V gene data show CDR1 as SGDLS and CDR2 as YYNGEE. The CDR3 length is 14 residues. Deletions cut 0 bases from V and 3 bases from J, with 7 bases between. The sequences come from PBMCs, collected after 24 months of ibrutinib treatment. The receptor's source is a human donor with chronic lymphocytic leukemia. The V and J genes are TRBV9 and TRBJ2-1; D remains ambiguous. The CDR3: CASSVGNYYNEQFF. In nucleotides, the CDR3 is TGTGCCAGCAGCGTAGGGAACTACTACAATGAGCAGTTCTTC.